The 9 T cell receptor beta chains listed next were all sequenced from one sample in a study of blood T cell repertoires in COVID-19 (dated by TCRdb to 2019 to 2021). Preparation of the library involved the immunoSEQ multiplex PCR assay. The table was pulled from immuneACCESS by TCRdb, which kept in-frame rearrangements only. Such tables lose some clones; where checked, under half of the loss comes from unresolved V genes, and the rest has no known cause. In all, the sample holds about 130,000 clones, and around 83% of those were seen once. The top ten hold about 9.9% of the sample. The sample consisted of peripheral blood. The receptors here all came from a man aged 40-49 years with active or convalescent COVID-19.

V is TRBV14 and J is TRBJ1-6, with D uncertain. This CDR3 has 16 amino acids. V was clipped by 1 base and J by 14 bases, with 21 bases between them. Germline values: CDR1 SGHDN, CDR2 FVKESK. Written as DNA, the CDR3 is TGTGCCAGCAGCCAAGGGAGAGGGTCCGGGTCGGGTTCCCTCCACTTT. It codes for CASSQGRGSGSGSLHF.

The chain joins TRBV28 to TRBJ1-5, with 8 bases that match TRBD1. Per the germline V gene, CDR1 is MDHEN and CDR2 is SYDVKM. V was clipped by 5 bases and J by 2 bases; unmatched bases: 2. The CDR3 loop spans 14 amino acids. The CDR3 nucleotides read TGTGCCAGCAGTACCAGGGGGCGCAATCAGCCCCAGCATTTT. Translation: CASSTRGRNQPQHF.

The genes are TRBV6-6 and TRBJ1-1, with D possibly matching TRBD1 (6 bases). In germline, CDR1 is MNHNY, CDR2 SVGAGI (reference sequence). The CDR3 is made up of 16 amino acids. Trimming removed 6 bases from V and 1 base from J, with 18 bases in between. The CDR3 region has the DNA TGTGCCAGCAGCCCGCTTACAGGGATTGGGAACACTGAAGCTTTCTTT. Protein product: CASSPLTGIGNTEAFF.

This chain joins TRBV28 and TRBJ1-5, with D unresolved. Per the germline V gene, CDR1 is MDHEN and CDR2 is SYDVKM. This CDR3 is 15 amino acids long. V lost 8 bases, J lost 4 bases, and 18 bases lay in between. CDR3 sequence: CASSQPGSGNQPQHF. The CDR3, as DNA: TGTGCCAGCTCACAACCGGGGTCAGGTAATCAGCCCCAGCATTTT.

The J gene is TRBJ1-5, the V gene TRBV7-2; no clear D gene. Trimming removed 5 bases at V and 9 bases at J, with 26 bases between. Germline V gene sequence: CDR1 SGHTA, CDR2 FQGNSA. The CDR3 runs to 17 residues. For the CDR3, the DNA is TGTGCCAGCAGCGATCGAGCCCTGGACTTCACTCGTTCGCCCCAGCATTTT. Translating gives CASSDRALDFTRSPQHF.

The CDR3 spells CASSLVLTPSGGASYEQYF. CDR3 in DNA: TGTGCCAGCAGCTTAGTGTTGACGCCTAGCGGGGGGGCCAGCTACGAGCAGTACTTC. The chain has TRBV11-2 and TRBJ2-7, with 12 bases aligning to TRBD2. The CDR3 runs to 19 residues. The V and J ends lost 1 base and 3 bases, in that order; junction bases with no gene match: 13. CDR1 and CDR2 (germline): SGHAT, FQNNGV.

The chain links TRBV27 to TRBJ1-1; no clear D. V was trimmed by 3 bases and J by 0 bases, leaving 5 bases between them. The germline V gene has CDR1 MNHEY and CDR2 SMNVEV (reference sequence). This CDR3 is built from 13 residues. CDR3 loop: CASSFNLNTEAFF. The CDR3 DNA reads TGTGCCAGCAGTTTCAACTTGAACACTGAAGCTTTCTTT.

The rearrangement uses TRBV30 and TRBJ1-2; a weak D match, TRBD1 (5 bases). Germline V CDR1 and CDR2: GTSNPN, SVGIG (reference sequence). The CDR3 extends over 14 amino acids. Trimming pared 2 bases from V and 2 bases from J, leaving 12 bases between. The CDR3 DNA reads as TGTGCCTGGAGTAAAACCAGGGTAAACTATGGCTACACCTTC. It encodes CAWSKTRVNYGYTF.

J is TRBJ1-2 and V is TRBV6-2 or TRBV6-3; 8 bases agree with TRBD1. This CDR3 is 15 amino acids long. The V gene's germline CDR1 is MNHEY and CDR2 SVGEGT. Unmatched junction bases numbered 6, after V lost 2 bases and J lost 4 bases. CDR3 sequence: CASSYAGTGPYGYTF. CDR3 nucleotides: TGTGCCAGCAGTTACGCCGGGACAGGACCCTATGGCTACACCTTC.